The clone carrying this TCR beta chain appeared a few times. The data are from a study of blood T cell repertoires in COVID-19. On the study more broadly: Specimens from acute and convalescent COVID-19 originated in the United States, Italy and Spain. The cDNA or gDNA used as material had been derived from T cells, B-cell-depleted T cells, or PBMCs.

Under the authors' procedure: Amplified reference gene primers provided the basis for estimating nucleated cell counts. Some clones are missing from TCRdb's copy, which holds only in-frame ones; the method was immunoSEQ multiplex PCR. D and trimming were read from the DNA, whereas the V and J calls and clone size are those reported in that table. This table holds some 300,000 clones, around 90% found once. There are 16 residues in the CDR3. Trimming stripped 3 bases from V and 0 bases from J, with 12 bases between. Germline CDR1 and CDR2: SGHAT and FQNNGV. The rearrangement joins TRBV11-2 to TRBJ2-1, with D possibly matching TRBD2 (7 bases). This clonotype was sampled from a man aged 18 to 29 with active or convalescent COVID-19. Sequencing was performed on peripheral blood. The CDR3 DNA follows: TGTGCCAGCAGCTTTGGAGGGGGGGCCTCCTACAATGAGCAGTTCTTC. This codes for CASSFGGGASYNEQFF.